One sample yielded the 13 T cell receptor beta chains listed below, sequenced in a study of blood T cell repertoires in COVID-19. Profiling relied on immunoSEQ multiplex PCR, and the TCRdb table lists in-frame clones only, not all of them. The sample lists about 120,000 clones; 70% to 80% were seen once. The sample taken for sequencing was peripheral blood. The receptor set was obtained from a woman older than 75 with acute or convalescent COVID-19.

This chain links TRBV30 with TRBJ2-3; TRBD2 aligns across 10 bases. CDR1 and CDR2 (germline): GTSNPN, SVGIG (reference sequence). This CDR3 is built from 15 residues. Trimming at V came to 2 bases and at J to 8 bases, leaving 10 bases not matched to a gene. The CDR3 protein is CAWSFRSGRAGTQYF. Written as DNA, the CDR3 is TGTGCCTGGAGTTTCAGAAGCGGGAGGGCCGGTACGCAGTATTTT.

To note about this clone: The identical CDR3 is also encoded by other nucleotide sequences in the sample. The chain carries TRBV28 and TRBJ2-7; 7 bases are shared with TRBD1. V trimming: 8 bases; J trimming: 3 bases; junction bases outside the gene matches: 1. The CDR3 runs 11 residues. The germline V gene encodes CDR1 MDHEN and CDR2 SYDVKM. The CDR3 loop reads CASRDSYEQYF. CDR3 sequence (DNA): TGTGCCAGCCGGGACAGCTACGAGCAGTACTTC. The variable domain in full, with the rest retrieved from reference TRBV28 and TRBJ2-7, is DVKVTQSSRYLVKRTGEKVFLECVQDMDHENMFWYRQDPGLGLRLIYFSYDVKMKEKGDIPEGYSVSREKKERFSLILESASTNQTSMYLCASRDSYEQYFGPGTRLTVT.

The V and J genes are TRBV7-9 and TRBJ1-1; possibly TRBD1 for D (5 bases). V gave up 3 bases and J gave up 5 bases, with 10 bases separating them. Germline V gene lookup returns CDR1 SEHNR and CDR2 FQNEAQ (reference sequence). The CDR3 runs to 13 residues. CDR3 residues: CASSLEGRTEAFF. CDR3 DNA sequence: TGTGCCAGCAGCTTGGAGGGGAGGACTGAAGCTTTCTTT.

The rearrangement uses TRBV19 and TRBJ1-1; D is perhaps TRBD1 (6 bases). This CDR3 comprises 15 residues. V dropped 6 bases and J dropped 6 bases, with 20 bases sitting between them. Looked up from germline, CDR1 is LNHDA and CDR2 is SQIVND (reference sequence). As DNA, the CDR3 is TGTGCCAGTAGCGAAAACCCCTCAGGGGTGGCTGAAGCTTTCTTT. It encodes CASSENPSGVAEAFF.

The chain carries TRBV5-8 and TRBJ2-3, with D perhaps matching TRBD1 (6 bases). CDR1 SGHTS and CDR2 YDEGEE come from the germline V gene. The length of the CDR3 is 13 residues. Deletions cut 3 bases from V and 4 bases from J, with 9 bases between. DNA of the CDR3: TGTGCCAGCAGCTCCTCAGGGGCAGATACGCAGTATTTT. Amino acid sequence: CASSSSGADTQYF.

CDR3 in amino acids: CASSLNMPTGELFF. CDR3 DNA: TGTGCCAGCAGCCTCAACATGCCCACCGGGGAGCTGTTTTTT. The chain uses TRBV11-1 and TRBJ2-2, with no clear D. Per germline, CDR1 SGHAT and CDR2 FQDESV (reference sequence). The length of the CDR3 is 14 residues. Trimming shortened V by 5 bases and J by 4 bases, and 11 bases separated the two germline ends.

The rearrangement links TRBV5-1 to TRBJ2-5, with D unclear. This CDR3 contains 14 residues. From germline, CDR1 is SGHRS and CDR2 YFSETQ. Between the trimmed V and J ends, which lost 1 base and 0 bases, there was a span of 7 bases. The CDR3 DNA sequence: TGCGCCAGCAGCTTGCAGGCGAACCAAGAGACCCAGTACTTC. It encodes CASSLQANQETQYF. Complete variable domain (other parts from reference TRBV5-1 and TRBJ2-5): KAGVTQTPRYLIKTRGQQVTLSCSPISGHRSVSWYQQTPGQGLQFLFEYFSETQRNKGNFPGRFSGRQFSNSRSEMNVSTLELGDSALYLCASSLQANQETQYFGPGTRLLVL.

The V call is TRBV2, the J call TRBJ1-6, with 9 bases matching TRBD1. This CDR3 is built from 15 residues. V gave up 4 bases and J gave up 6 bases; unmatched junction bases: 4. CDR1 and CDR2 from the germline V gene are SNHLY and FYNNEI. In DNA, the CDR3 is TGTGCCAGCAGTGGGACAGGGGTTGGTAATTCACCCCTCCACTTT. This gives the protein CASSGTGVGNSPLHF.

This clone was picked up a small number of times. The chain combines TRBV6-2 or TRBV6-3 with TRBJ1-5; D unclear. CDR3 length equals 18 residues. Germline CDR1 is MNHEY and CDR2 is SVGEGT. Trimming removed 6 bases at V and 1 base at J, with 22 bases between. The CDR3 DNA follows: TGTGCCAGCAGCCCGCCTTCACCCCTAGGTCCGAGCAATCAGCCCCAGCATTTT. It encodes CASSPPSPLGPSNQPQHF.

This chain links TRBV4-3 with TRBJ1-5, with a weak D call TRBD1 (5 bases). Germline V gene sequence: CDR1 LGHNA, CDR2 YSLEER. The CDR3 length is 17 residues. Trimming took 4 bases from V and 0 from J, leaving 16 bases between them. The CDR3 spells CASSLRQIIVSNQPQHF. In DNA form, the CDR3 reads TGCGCCAGCAGCCTGAGACAGATTATAGTTAGCAATCAGCCCCAGCATTTT.

This sequence joins TRBV28 and TRBJ2-5, with TRBD2 as a possible D gene (5 bases). Germline V gene data show CDR1 as MDHEN and CDR2 as SYDVKM. The V gene lost 5 bases and the J gene lost 3 bases, with 7 bases spanning the gap. The CDR3 covers 12 residues. CDR3 amino acids: CASSRTEETQYF. CDR3 coding DNA: TGTGCCAGCAGTAGGACTGAAGAGACCCAGTACTTC.

The chain carries TRBV30 and TRBJ1-1; a possible D gene is TRBD1 (5 bases). The CDR3 sequence is 18 residues long. Germline CDR1 and CDR2: GTSNPN and SVGIG (reference sequence). Trimming cost V 0 bases and J 1 base, with 21 bases left between them. CDR3 amino acids: CAWSVLRGHLKGNTEAFF. In DNA form, the CDR3 reads TGTGCCTGGAGTGTACTACGCGGACACCTTAAGGGGAACACTGAAGCTTTCTTT.

This clone was counted only a few times. The genes are TRBV5-1 and TRBJ2-1; unclear D gene. CDR3 length: 16 residues. The germline V gene has CDR1 SGHRS and CDR2 YFSETQ. Trimming pared 1 base from V and 0 bases from J, leaving 11 bases between. The CDR3 protein is CASSLITVSSYNEQFF. CDR3 in DNA: TGCGCCAGCAGCTTGATTACCGTCAGCTCCTACAATGAGCAGTTCTTC. The full variable domain, rest sourced from reference TRBV5-1 and TRBJ2-1, is KAGVTQTPRYLIKTRGQQVTLSCSPISGHRSVSWYQQTPGQGLQFLFEYFSETQRNKGNFPGRFSGRQFSNSRSEMNVSTLELGDSALYLCASSLITVSSYNEQFFGPGTRLTVL.